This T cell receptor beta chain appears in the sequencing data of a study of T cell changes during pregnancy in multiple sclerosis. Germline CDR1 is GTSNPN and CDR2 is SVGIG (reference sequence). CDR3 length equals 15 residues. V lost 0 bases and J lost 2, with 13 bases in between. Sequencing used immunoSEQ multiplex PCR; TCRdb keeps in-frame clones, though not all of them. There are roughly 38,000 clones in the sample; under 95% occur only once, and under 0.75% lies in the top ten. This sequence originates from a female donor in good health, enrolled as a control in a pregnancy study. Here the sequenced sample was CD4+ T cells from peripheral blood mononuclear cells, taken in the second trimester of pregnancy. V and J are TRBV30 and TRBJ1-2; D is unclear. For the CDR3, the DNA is TGTGCCTGGAGTGTACCGGCGCGGGGAAACTATGGCTACACCTTC. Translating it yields CAWSVPARGNYGYTF.